The 3 T cell receptor beta chains below all came from one sample that was sequenced in a study of neurological immune-mediated disorders. TCRdb itself ran the 5' RACE reads through MiXCR, one entry per CDR3 protein. The sample holds roughly 47,000 distinct CDR3 sequences, around 4.5% seen once. The sequencing input was PBMCs. Every receptor here comes from a woman aged 55-70 years with multiple sclerosis.

The CDR3 loop is CASSFTLGTDSNQPQHF. In DNA, the CDR3 is TGTGCCAGCAGTTTTACTTTGGGGACAGATAGCAATCAGCCCCAGCATTTT. The chain joins TRBV12-3 or TRBV12-4 to TRBJ1-5, with 7 bases matching TRBD1. The CDR3 sequence is 17 residues long. After removal of 3 bases from V and 0 bases from J, the junction contained 8 bases not matched to a gene.

This clonotype was recorded a few times. The chain employs TRBV4-1 and TRBJ2-3; D possibly corresponds to TRBD1 (6 bases). This CDR3 region has 12 residues. V dropped 4 bases and J dropped 7 bases, with 9 bases sitting between them. CDR1 and CDR2 (germline): MGHRA, YSYEKL. This chain's CDR3 is CASSPTGYTQYF. As DNA, the CDR3 is TGCGCCAGCAGCCCAACAGGGTATACGCAGTATTTT.

This clonotype has ten or more counts. The chain combines TRBV7-6 with TRBJ2-2; TRBD2 matches 12 bases. Germline loops: CDR1 SGHVS, CDR2 FNYEAQ. The J segment lost 1 base and the V segment lost 5 bases, leaving 2 bases of the junction unmatched. The CDR3 runs to 16 residues. The CDR3 DNA reads as TGTGCCAGCAGCGAACTAGCGGGGGGGAACACCGGGGAGCTGTTTTTT. Translation gives CASSELAGGNTGELFF.